The 18 T cell receptor beta chains below come from one sample, sequenced in a study of Ad26.COV2.S vaccination and SARS-CoV-2 variants. Treatment given: around 19 received Ad26.COV2.S at low or high dose, single or two shots; several received placebo; per-sample allocation not given. Material that was analyzed had been drawn on day 63 after the first vaccine or placebo injection. The method was immunoSEQ multiplex PCR; TCRdb's version includes in-frame clones alone and lacks a portion of them. The sample yields around 300,000 clones, 86% seen once. Sequencing was performed on peripheral blood, taken in a trial of Ad26.COV2.S vaccine versus placebo. All receptors derive from a person aged 18-60 years who received the Ad26.COV2.S COVID-19 vaccine or a placebo.

V usage is TRBV25-1 and J usage is TRBJ2-7; D might be TRBD2 (6 bases). V lost 2 bases and J lost 6, with 14 bases in between. Germline CDR1 MGHDK, CDR2 SYGVNS. The CDR3 runs 14 residues. DNA of the CDR3: TGTGCCAGCAGTGAACGAACGGGAGTCGGCGAGCAGTACTTC. Protein sequence: CASSERTGVGEQYF.

The rearrangement joins TRBV29-1 to TRBJ1-2, with D maybe TRBD1 (5 bases). This CDR3 contains 16 residues. CDR1 is SQVTM, CDR2 ANQGSEA, per germline. Trimming stripped 6 bases from V and 1 base from J, with 21 bases between. The CDR3 DNA reads TGCAGCGTCTTCCACTTTCTCCAGGGTTTTAACTATGGCTACACCTTC. Its translation: CSVFHFLQGFNYGYTF.

This sequence joins TRBV5-4 and TRBJ2-3, with 7 bases identical to TRBD2. Germline V lookup: CDR1 SGHNT, CDR2 YYREEE (reference sequence). The CDR3 totals 16 residues. Germline trimming cut 0 bases from V and 1 base from J; bases unmatched to any gene: 5. CDR3 DNA sequence: TGTGCCAGCAGCTTGGGAGCGGGGCCTGGCACAGATACGCAGTATTTT. It translates to CASSLGAGPGTDTQYF.

This chain joins TRBV21-1 and TRBJ1-2. TRBV21-1 constitutes a pseudogene. The CDR3 sequence is 18 residues long. In nucleotides, the CDR3 is TGTGCCAGCAGCAAAAAGGGGGATGGGGGGTCCCTCAACTATGGCTACACCTTC. Translated, it gives CASSKKGDGGSLNYGYTF.

The chain employs TRBV7-2 and TRBJ2-7; D is possibly TRBD2 (7 bases). The V and J ends lost 5 bases and 5 bases respectively, with 25 bases between them. Germline CDR1 SGHTA, CDR2 FQGNSA. CDR3 length equals 17 residues. The CDR3 nucleotides are TGTGCCAGCAGCCCCAGCTGGGGACGGGGGGCGGCTAACGAGCAGTACTTC. As protein: CASSPSWGRGAANEQYF.

This clone was picked up a small number of times. The chain has TRBV27 and TRBJ2-3, with TRBD2 identical over 12 bases. Trimming took 7 bases from V and 1 from J; bases not matched to a gene: 9. Looked up from germline, CDR1 is MNHEY and CDR2 is SMNVEV (reference sequence). The CDR3 is made up of 17 amino acids. The CDR3, as DNA: TGTGCCAGCAATCGACTAGCGGGGGCCCTCCGCACAGATACGCAGTATTTT. Its protein product is CASNRLAGALRTDTQYF.

This clone was recorded once. The genes are TRBV28 and TRBJ2-5; D is unresolved. Per germline, CDR1 MDHEN and CDR2 SYDVKM. V dropped 5 bases and J dropped 1 base, with 11 bases sitting between them. This CDR3 has 14 residues. CDR3 loop: CASSLSSAQETQYF. CDR3 in DNA: TGTGCCAGCAGTCTATCCTCGGCCCAAGAGACCCAGTACTTC. Complete variable domain (other parts from reference TRBV28 and TRBJ2-5): DVKVTQSSRYLVKRTGEKVFLECVQDMDHENMFWYRQDPGLGLRLIYFSYDVKMKEKGDIPEGYSVSREKKERFSLILESASTNQTSMYLCASSLSSAQETQYFGPGTRLLVL.

This chain connects TRBV5-4 to TRBJ2-3; D is uncertain. Germline CDR1 and CDR2: SGHNT and YYREEE (reference sequence). This CDR3 has 12 amino acids. V lost 3 bases to trimming and J lost 4 bases, with 6 bases between them. The CDR3 loop is CASSSSADTQYF. CDR3 nucleotide sequence: TGTGCCAGCAGCTCCTCCGCAGATACGCAGTATTTT. The full variable domain, rest sourced from reference TRBV5-4 and TRBJ2-3, is ETGVTQSPTHLIKTRGQQVTLRCSSQSGHNTVSWYQQALGQGPQFIFQYYREEENGRGNFPPRFSGLQFPNYSSELNVNALELDDSALYLCASSSSADTQYFGPGTRLTVL.

The chain couples TRBV7-8 to TRBJ1-1; a possible D gene is TRBD1 (6 bases). Germline loops: CDR1 SGHVS, CDR2 FQNEAQ. CDR3 size: 14 residues. Trimming cost V 5 bases and J 6 bases, with 16 bases left between them. The CDR3 loop is CASSPEAGVAEAFF. The CDR3 DNA follows: TGTGCCAGCAGCCCAGAGGCAGGGGTGGCTGAAGCTTTCTTT. Full variable domain (outside the CDR3, taken from reference TRBV7-8 and TRBJ1-1): GAGVSQSPRYKVAKRGQDVALRCDPISGHVSLFWYQQALGQGPEFLTYFQNEAQLDKSGLPSDRFFAERPEGSVSTLKIQRTQQEDSAVYLCASSPEAGVAEAFFGQGTRLTVV.

The chain links TRBV24-1 to TRBJ2-2, with TRBD1 identical over 9 bases. The CDR3 spans 15 residues. CDR1 KGHDR and CDR2 SFDVKD come from the germline V gene. The trim removed 7 bases at V and 6 bases at J, leaving 8 bases unmatched. The chain's CDR3 is CATRPRDRVSGELFF. The CDR3 nucleotides are TGTGCCACCAGGCCCCGGGACAGGGTTTCCGGGGAGCTGTTTTTT.

This rearrangement joins TRBV19 to TRBJ2-3, with D perhaps matching TRBD1 (7 bases). CDR1 and CDR2 (germline): LNHDA, SQIVND (reference sequence). V lost 7 bases and J lost 2, with 25 bases in between. The CDR3 loop spans 18 amino acids. CDR3: CASTAGGRTGKPTDTQYF. Written as DNA, the CDR3 is TGTGCCAGTACCGCCGGGGGAAGGACAGGAAAACCCACAGATACGCAGTATTTT.

V gene TRBV28 combines with J gene TRBJ1-6; D gene unclear. CDR1 and CDR2 (germline): MDHEN, SYDVKM. Trimming removed 6 bases from V and 6 bases from J, with 15 bases in between. This CDR3 spans 15 amino acids. The CDR3 DNA reads as TGTGCCAGCAGGTCACACCCTCTGGGTAATTCACCCCTCCACTTT. This encodes CASRSHPLGNSPLHF.

The chain joins TRBV18 to TRBJ2-7; D is perhaps TRBD1 (5 bases). The CDR3 runs 15 residues. Germline loops: CDR1 KGHSH, CDR2 LQKENI. V was pared by 0 bases and J by 3 bases, with 12 bases between. The CDR3 nucleotides read TGTGCCAGCTCACCACCTAGTCAGGGCGGCTACGAGCAGTACTTC. Protein product: CASSPPSQGGYEQYF.

Here the CDR3 DNA reads TGTGCCAGCAGTTCCTCGGCGGGATCCACAGATACGCAGTATTTT. Translated, it gives CASSSSAGSTDTQYF. The chain employs TRBV28 and TRBJ2-3; D is perhaps TRBD2 (6 bases). The ends were cut back, 4 bases at V and 2 bases at J, with 13 bases in the middle. CDR3 length: 15 amino acids. Germline V lookup: CDR1 MDHEN, CDR2 SYDVKM.

V usage is TRBV4-2 and J usage is TRBJ2-2; D ambiguous. The CDR3 has 15 residues. The germline V and J ends were trimmed by 0 bases and 7 bases, with 12 bases remaining between them. Germline loops: CDR1 LGHNA, CDR2 YNFKEQ. The CDR3 region is CASSQERRVDGELFF. In DNA form, the CDR3 reads TGTGCCAGCAGCCAAGAGAGAAGGGTGGACGGGGAGCTGTTTTTT.

This rearrangement joins TRBV6-5 to TRBJ2-1; possibly TRBD1 for D (6 bases). CDR1 is MNHEY, CDR2 SVGAGI, per germline. CDR3 length equals 11 residues. Trimming removed 5 bases at V and 10 bases at J, with 9 bases between. CDR3 nucleotide sequence: TGTGCCAGCAGTCCCGGACAGGAGCAGTTCTTC. This translates into CASSPGQEQFF.

This chain uses TRBV29-1 with TRBJ1-1, with TRBD1 as a possible D gene (5 bases). The length of the CDR3 is 12 residues. Deletions cut 6 bases from V and 6 bases from J, with 14 bases between. Germline V gene sequence: CDR1 SQVTM, CDR2 ANQGSEA. The CDR3 reads CSVESGPAEAFF. DNA of the CDR3: TGCAGCGTAGAATCGGGACCCGCTGAAGCTTTCTTT.

This clone appeared a few times. The rearrangement uses TRBV18 and TRBJ1-1, with D possibly being TRBD1 (6 bases). CDR1 KGHSH and CDR2 LQKENI come from the germline V gene. The CDR3 length is 16 residues. V lost 4 bases to trimming and J lost 2 bases, with 17 bases between them. The CDR3 sequence: CASSLRPGHVNTEAFF. CDR3 coding DNA: TGTGCCAGCTCACTTAGACCGGGACACGTTAACACTGAAGCTTTCTTT.